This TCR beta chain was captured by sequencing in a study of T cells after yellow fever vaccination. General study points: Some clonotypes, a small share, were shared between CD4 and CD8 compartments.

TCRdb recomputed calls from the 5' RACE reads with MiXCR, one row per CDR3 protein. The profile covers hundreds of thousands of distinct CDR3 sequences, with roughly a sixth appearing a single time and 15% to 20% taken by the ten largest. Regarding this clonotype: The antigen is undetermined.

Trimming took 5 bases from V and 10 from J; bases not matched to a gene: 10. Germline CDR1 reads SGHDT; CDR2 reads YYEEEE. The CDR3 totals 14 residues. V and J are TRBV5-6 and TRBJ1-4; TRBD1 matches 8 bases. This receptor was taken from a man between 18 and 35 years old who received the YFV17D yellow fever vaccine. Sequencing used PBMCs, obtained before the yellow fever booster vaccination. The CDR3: CASSSGQGYGKLFF. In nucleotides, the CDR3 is TGTGCCAGCAGTTCAGGACAGGGTTACGGAAAACTGTTTTTT.